This entry lists 27 T cell receptor beta chains sequenced from one sample in a study of T cells in Graves' hyperthyroidism and ophthalmopathy. Amplification yielded TCR beta CDR3 regions, with RNA transcripts as the source. First-round RT-PCR of the TCR CDR3 relied on the HTBI primer set. A single record per CDR3 protein comes from TCRdb applying MiXCR to the multiplex PCR reads. Among approximately 690,000 distinct CDR3 sequences listed, more than 14% were seen once. Sequencing was performed on blood. Receptors originate from a woman between 45 and 65 years old with Graves' ophthalmopathy.

V is TRBV12-3 or TRBV12-4 and J is TRBJ2-3; 13 bases match TRBD2. Trimming cost V 6 bases and J 1 base; bases outside gene matches: 13. The CDR3 runs to 19 residues. CDR3: CASRKGAGLAGVGTDTQYF. DNA for the CDR3: TGTGCCAGCAGGAAGGGGGCCGGACTAGCGGGAGTGGGCACAGATACGCAGTATTTT.

This clonotype was seen repeatedly, ten times or more. V and J are TRBV3-1 and TRBJ2-7; either TRBD1 or TRBD2 may fit D (5 bases each). Germline-derived CDR1 and CDR2 are LGHDT and YNNKEL (reference sequence). The CDR3 extends over 15 amino acids. Deletions cut 3 bases from V and 0 bases from J, with 12 bases between. CDR3 nucleotides: TGTGCCAGCAGCCATGGGGGTTTTAGCTCCTACGAGCAGTACTTC. The encoded protein is CASSHGGFSSYEQYF.

This clonotype was recorded at least ten times. J is TRBJ2-7 and V is TRBV20-1; 8 positions agree with TRBD2. CDR1 DFQATT and CDR2 SNEGSKA come from the germline V gene (reference sequence). Trimming at V came to 0 bases and at J to 2 bases, leaving 9 bases not matched to a gene. The CDR3 consists of 16 residues. In nucleotides, the CDR3 is TGCAGTGCTAGAGATCATAAGACTAGCGTACCCTACGAGCAGTACTTC. Translating gives CSARDHKTSVPYEQYF.

For this clonotype: A much bigger clone sits one base away, suggesting this may be a read error. The chain is built from TRBV7-2 and TRBJ2-2; tentatively, D is TRBD2 (6 bases). This CDR3 has 14 residues. Germline V CDR1 and CDR2: SGHTA, FQGNSA. Trimming stripped 8 bases from V and 4 bases from J, with 14 bases between. This chain's CDR3 is CASGPAGGTGELFF. The DNA for the CDR3 is TGTGCCAGCGGTCCCGCCGGGGGCACCGGGGAGCTGTTTTTT.

This clonotype was observed at least ten times. CDR3 bases: TGTGCCAGCAGCTTAGTTTCCGTCGGTCCTAGCGGGAGGGCCGACGAGACCCAGTACTTC. Its translation is CASSLVSVGPSGRADETQYF. The chain has TRBV7-9 and TRBJ2-5; 12 bases align to TRBD2. With 1 base clipped from V and 5 bases from J, the junction kept 17 bases outside the gene matches. CDR1 and CDR2 (germline): SEHNR, FQNEAQ (reference sequence). This CDR3 spans 20 amino acids.

Turning to this clonotype: This may be a read error: a much more frequent sequence differs by one nucleotide. This chain links TRBV29-1 with TRBJ1-2; 8 positions agree with TRBD1. In germline, CDR1 is SQVTM, CDR2 ANQGSEA. J lost 4 bases, V lost 7 bases, and 2 bases had no gene match. CDR3 size: 11 residues. CDR3: CSATGGYGYTF. The CDR3 nucleotides are TGCAGCGCCACAGGGGGCTATGGCTACACCTTC.

Ten or more counts support this clonotype. V usage is TRBV7-2 and J usage is TRBJ1-4; 7 nucleotides align to TRBD1. Germline assignment: CDR1 SGHTA and CDR2 FQGNSA. The trim removed 5 bases at V and 6 bases at J, leaving 6 bases unmatched. The CDR3 length is 14 residues. CDR3 sequence: CASSLRDRHEKLFF. In DNA, the CDR3 is TGTGCCAGCAGCCTCCGGGACAGACATGAAAAACTGTTTTTT.

This clonotype was detected many times. This chain joins TRBV24-1 and TRBJ1-2, with 7 bases matching TRBD1. From germline, CDR1 is KGHDR and CDR2 SFDVKD. Losses at the gene ends were 7 bases for V and 6 bases for J; bases not matched to a gene: 10. The CDR3 loop spans 14 amino acids. CDR3 amino acids: CATRDEQGKDGYTF. Written as DNA, the CDR3 is TGTGCCACCAGGGACGAACAGGGGAAGGATGGCTACACCTTC.

This clonotype has ten or more counts. The chain uses TRBV7-2 and TRBJ1-5; the match to TRBD1 covers 8 bases. This CDR3 region has 15 residues. CDR1 and CDR2 (germline): SGHTA, FQGNSA. The ends lost 2 bases at V and 3 bases at J; junction bases unmatched: 3. As DNA, the CDR3 is TGTGCCAGCAGCTTAAGGGGACAGGTCAATCAGCCCCAGCATTTT. Encoded protein: CASSLRGQVNQPQHF.

This chain links TRBV3-1 with TRBJ1-4; D uncertain. Germline V gene sequence: CDR1 LGHDT, CDR2 YNNKEL (reference sequence). The CDR3 contains 14 residues. V lost 1 base to trimming and J lost 8 bases, with 11 bases between them. In DNA, the CDR3 is TGTGCCAGCAGCCAAGTACACGGGCGGGAAAAACTGTTTTTT. Encoded protein: CASSQVHGREKLFF.

This clonotype was counted ten times or more. The chain links TRBV29-1 to TRBJ1-1, with a tentative D call TRBD1 (5 bases). Germline lookup yields CDR1 SQVTM and CDR2 ANQGSEA. Trimming took off 6 bases at V and 4 bases at J, with 15 bases between the two ends. This CDR3 is built from 13 residues. The CDR3 loop reads CSVLQDFGTEAFF. The CDR3 DNA is TGCAGCGTGCTACAGGACTTCGGCACTGAAGCTTTCTTT.

The chain has TRBV6-5 and TRBJ2-5; perhaps TRBD2 as D (6 bases). Germline CDR1 reads MNHEY; CDR2 reads SVGAGI. The CDR3 consists of 14 residues. V lost 2 bases to trimming and J lost 3 bases, with 10 bases between them. The CDR3 DNA sequence: TGTGCCAGCAGTTACGGGTTAGCGGAAGAGACCCAGTACTTC. Protein product: CASSYGLAEETQYF.

Ten or more counts support this clonotype. The V call is TRBV12-3 or TRBV12-4, the J call TRBJ2-6, with TRBD1 identical over 8 bases. V lost 5 bases and J lost 2; bases outside the gene matches: 14. This CDR3 is built from 19 residues. This chain's CDR3 is CASSPRTGKVMTGANVLTF. The CDR3 coding sequence is TGTGCCAGCAGTCCCCGGACAGGGAAAGTCATGACTGGGGCCAACGTCCTGACTTTC.

This clonotype was detected ten times or more. CDR3 DNA sequence: TGTGCCAGCAGTAGTCGTCAGGGGGCCCTGGAGACCCAGTACTTC. Translation gives CASSSRQGALETQYF. This chain links TRBV12-3 or TRBV12-4 with TRBJ2-5; 8 bases match TRBD1. The CDR3 is 15 amino acids. Trimming cost V 5 bases and J 5 bases; bases outside gene matches: 10.

This clonotype was counted at least ten times. The CDR3 loop reads CASRSEIHEQYF. The CDR3 coding sequence is TGTGCCAGCAGATCTGAAATCCACGAGCAGTACTTC. The rearrangement joins TRBV28 to TRBJ2-7; D uncertain. Trimming pared 6 bases from V and 5 bases from J, leaving 11 bases between. Germline V gene sequence: CDR1 MDHEN, CDR2 SYDVKM. This CDR3 region has 12 residues.

This clonotype appeared a few times. The chain combines TRBV20-1 with TRBJ2-5; 7 nucleotides agree with TRBD2. V shed 2 bases, J shed 4 bases, and the junction held 10 bases outside the gene matches. Germline CDR1 DFQATT, CDR2 SNEGSKA (reference sequence). The CDR3 is made up of 15 amino acids. The CDR3 bases are TGCAGTGCTAGACGGGCGGGAGTATTCGCAGAGACCCAGTACTTC. It yields the protein CSARRAGVFAETQYF.

This clonotype was picked up many times. V usage is TRBV6-2 or TRBV6-3 and J usage is TRBJ1-2; no definite D call. The germline V gene encodes CDR1 MNHEY and CDR2 SVGEGT. This CDR3 region has 16 residues. The V end lost 4 bases, the J end lost 6 bases, and 21 bases lay between the germline ends. The CDR3 DNA follows: TGTGCCAGCAGTTCCCCTGGGTTTAAGGCGCGAGATGGCTACACCTTC. Amino acid sequence: CASSSPGFKARDGYTF.

This clonotype occurred a few times. The gene calls are TRBV18 and TRBJ2-1, with D possibly called TRBD1 or TRBD2 (5 bases each). Trimming took off 6 bases at V and 0 bases at J, with 18 bases between the two ends. This CDR3 comprises 17 residues. Germline lookup yields CDR1 KGHSH and CDR2 LQKENI. CDR3 in amino acids: CASSPMGRQSSYNEQFF. The CDR3, as DNA: TGTGCCAGCTCCCCGATGGGACGGCAGAGCTCCTACAATGAGCAGTTCTTC.

This clonotype was observed at least ten times. The chain carries TRBV30 and TRBJ1-5; D is perhaps TRBD1 (5 bases). V was shortened by 3 bases and J by 2 bases, with 8 bases between the two germline ends. Germline assignment: CDR1 GTSNPN and CDR2 SVGIG (reference sequence). The CDR3 has 13 residues. The DNA of the CDR3 is TGTGCCTGGAGCGGGGCCGGCAATCAGCCCCAGCATTTT. Its protein product is CAWSGAGNQPQHF.

In DNA form, the CDR3 reads TGTGCCAGCAGTTTGTGGGACTTGGGGGACGAGCAGTACTTC. Its translation: CASSLWDLGDEQYF. This chain joins TRBV6-2 or TRBV6-3 and TRBJ2-7, with D possibly TRBD2 on 6 matching bases. The CDR3 runs 14 residues. Germline CDR1 and CDR2: MNHEY and SVGEGT. V lost 4 bases to trimming and J lost 5 bases, with 15 bases between them.

V and J are TRBV6-1 and TRBJ1-2, with D tentatively TRBD1 (5 bases). CDR1 is MNHNS, CDR2 SASEGT, per germline. This CDR3 region has 13 residues. Trimming shortened V by 2 bases and J by 9 bases, and 13 bases separated the two germline ends. The DNA of the CDR3 is TGTGCCAGCAGTGAAAGCGCAGGGAGCAGCTACACCTTC. The encoded protein is CASSESAGSSYTF.

This clonotype was seen a handful of times. The gene calls are TRBV6-1 and TRBJ2-7; D gene uncertain. The CDR3 length is 13 residues. Trimming took 5 bases from V and 3 from J, leaving 11 bases between them. CDR1 is MNHNS and CDR2 is SASEGT in the germline V gene. The CDR3 sequence: CASSTGSFYEQYF. The CDR3 DNA follows: TGTGCCAGCAGTACCGGTTCATTCTACGAGCAGTACTTC.

The gene calls are TRBV4-2 and TRBJ2-7; 12 bases are shared with TRBD2. CDR3 length: 16 residues. Trimming took 1 base from V and 1 from J; bases not matched to a gene: 2. Germline CDR1 and CDR2: LGHNA and YNFKEQ. CDR3 in DNA: TGTGCCAGCAGCCAAGGGACTAGCGGGAATTCCTACGAGCAGTACTTC. Encoded protein: CASSQGTSGNSYEQYF.

A few counts support this clonotype. CDR3 sequence reads: CASTLAGTDYEQYF. The CDR3 region has the DNA TGCGCCAGCACCCTAGCGGGGACCGACTACGAGCAGTACTTC. The rearrangement links TRBV5-1 to TRBJ2-7; 9 bases align to TRBD2. Per the germline V gene, CDR1 is SGHRS and CDR2 is YFSETQ. The CDR3 covers 14 residues. The trim removed 6 bases at V and 3 bases at J, leaving 7 bases unmatched.

This clonotype was detected ten times or more. The CDR3 loop is CASSYPLGETQYF. Here the CDR3 DNA reads TGTGCCAGCAGTTACCCGCTGGGAGAGACCCAGTACTTC. The chain links TRBV28 to TRBJ2-5; D ambiguous. Germline lookup yields CDR1 MDHEN and CDR2 SYDVKM. The CDR3 covers 13 residues. The germline V and J ends were trimmed by 4 bases and 4 bases, with 10 bases remaining between them.

This clonotype showed up many times. This chain uses TRBV29-1 with TRBJ2-5; 10 bases fit TRBD2. This CDR3 contains 12 residues. Trimming cost V 7 bases and J 4 bases; bases outside gene matches: 3. Germline values: CDR1 SQVTM, CDR2 ANQGSEA. As DNA, the CDR3 is TGCAGCGCAAGACTAGCGGGAGAGACCCAGTACTTC. Amino acids: CSARLAGETQYF.

This clonotype has only a few counts. The chain links TRBV18 to TRBJ1-1, with D possibly matching TRBD1 (5 bases). Trimming took 4 bases from V and 0 from J, leaving 21 bases between them. The CDR3 spans 18 residues. The germline CDR1 and CDR2 sequences are KGHSH and LQKENI. This chain's CDR3 is CASSRAHDSLQMNTEAFF. For the CDR3, the DNA is TGTGCCAGCTCACGAGCTCACGACAGTCTACAGATGAACACTGAAGCTTTCTTT.